The clone carrying this T cell receptor (beta chain) has a count of ten or more. The antigen is unknown. The authors made cDNA by 5'RACE with 10-nucleotide random UMIs. Over 180 million TCR-beta sequences, together covering 15-18 subjects, were produced by every individual sequencing run that was carried out. MiXCR, applied by TCRdb to the 5' RACE reads, yields one record per CDR3 protein. Of roughly 50,000 distinct CDR3 sequences listed, approximately 16% are singletons. This entry belongs to a study of neurological immune-mediated disorders. The study, taken as a whole, reports: HTLV-1-associated myelopathy had the most TCR clonal expansion, and multiple sclerosis had the least, less than healthy controls. There were no CDR3 amino acid sequences shared by expanded clones across subjects, a result suggesting private repertoires in all groups.

This CDR3 is 13 amino acids long. Germline V gene lookup returns CDR1 SGHTA and CDR2 FQGNSA. The V end lost 1 base, the J end lost 3 bases, and 4 bases lay between the germline ends. The origin of this receptor is a man aged 60-69 years in good health. V gene TRBV7-2 combines with J gene TRBJ1-5, with unresolved D. Specimen: PBMCs. The DNA for the CDR3 is TGTGCCAGCAGCTTAGAATCCAATCAGCCCCAGCATTTT. Translation gives CASSLESNQPQHF.